This TCR beta chain was recorded in a study of cytomegalovirus exposure and HLA in healthy donors (dated by TCRdb to about 2017). With regard to the full study: An earlier analysis of some 600 of the donors reported 276 Gb of sequence data and 90 million to 120 million unique TCR beta sequences obtained from roughly 170 million T cells. Roughly 300 gigabases of sequencing data and approximately 85 million unique TCR sequences were included in an early release covering about 600 HLA-typed donors. Among the approximately 400 genotyped donors, around 81% belonged to the genetic ancestry cluster associated with self-reported Caucasian donors. The study was designed to test whether signatures of past pathogen exposure could be identified by cataloging public T cell receptors. The study profiled the T cell repertoires of about 640 subjects by immunosequencing and related them to cytomegalovirus serostatus. Along with the approximately 700-subject first cohort, a separate validation cohort of around 110 different subjects was used. To predict cytomegalovirus infection status, the study brought together high-throughput TCR immunosequencing, statistical association of individual TCRs with disease status, and machine learning. In a later analysis, previously published TCR beta repertoires from 550 to 750 donors were re-analyzed and high-resolution HLA genotyping was added so that TCR occurrence patterns could be studied. Rather than using new phenotypic data, the later analysis identified candidate immune exposures from TCR beta sequences and from how often those sequences occurred across donors. In an earlier analysis of about 590 of the donors, high-throughput TCR beta sequencing was used to judge whether each TCR beta V gene segment behaved as functional or pseudogenic. Donor age, sex, ethnicity and CMV serostatus were collected together with the repertoire data. Genome-wide SNP genotypes for about 65% of the 666 donors were used in a later genetic analysis, which treated that subset as a discovery cohort. All discovery cohort repertoires had been generated using a single sequencing platform. HLA typing included class I and class II loci at four-digit resolution. The number of donors typed differed by locus, with about 629-630 for A, B, C, DRB1 and DQB1, around 520 for DQA1, 600 to 610 for DPA1, and around 450 for DPB1. Four or five DR-DQ haplotypes were treated as single units for association and clustering because of strong linkage in the cohort. Among about 390 genotyped donors of the cohort, an average of roughly 240,000 unique TCR beta nucleotide sequences were sequenced per donor, roughly 20% of them non-productive. The full study reports these points: Three of the identified cytomegalovirus-associated TCR beta chains were confirmed in vitro to be specific for cytomegalovirus antigens. CMV serostatus was the only immune exposure information available for the cohort. In a later analysis, HLA-associated TCR beta chains showed more clonal expansion and lower generation probabilities than non-associated chains that were equally common. The cohort was sequenced for TCR beta chains only, and without alpha or paired-chain data the features that could be detected were limited. The study listed around 160 TCR beta chains as associated with cytomegalovirus. Correlated functional status among segregating V segments might be attributable to linkage disequilibrium, but an unknown experimental factor could not be ruled out. Some IMGT-functional V segments, including TRBV6-2 and TRBV6-3, could not be told apart with the 87-base-pair reads, so those segments were excluded. An association between a missense DCLRE1C variant and V-gene and J-gene trimming of TCR beta chains was found in a later genetic analysis and replicated in an independent cohort. A cluster of highly shared sequence variants was judged likely to represent a technical artifact of the sequencing pipeline. In an earlier analysis of some 500 of the donors, most TCR beta V segments appeared in productive rearrangements about 87% or about 30% of the time, broadly matching IMGT annotations. Assigning TCR associations to individual alleles was difficult when HLA alleles, especially DR and DQ, strongly co-occurred. HLA typing was unavailable for some donors at each locus, so association tests used only the typed subset. A further reported finding was that TCR beta sequences accurately predicted the HLA-A and HLA-B alleles for most subjects in the first cohort. In a later analysis, several top co-occurrence clusters were reported to appear linked to parvovirus B19, influenza, CMV and Epstein-Barr virus. Because counts were too low, 15 to 20 rarely observed V segments, including chromosome 9 orphons, were excluded from the earlier analysis of roughly 580 of the donors. A later genetic analysis reported fewer N-insertions in productive TCRs among donors in an Asian-associated ancestry cluster than the roughly 700-donor mean. In a later analysis, around 17,000 TCR beta sequences were associated with specific HLA alleles at a false discovery rate of 0.05. According to the authors, the approach could potentially be generalized to other disease states and immunological phenotypes. Presence/absence analyses assumed roughly uniform sequencing depth across donors, an assumption that may not hold. Across donors, most TCR sequences were observed very rarely, whereas some public TCRs were present in many individuals. In a later analysis, TCR association rates were found to vary across HLA loci, with the most associated TCRs seen for DRB1 alleles and the fewest for HLA-C alleles. The classifier was reported to diagnose cytomegalovirus status with high specificity and sensitivity in both the original cohort and the validation cohort. In a later analysis, most CMV-associated TCR beta chains were found to appear HLA-restricted, with HLA associations seemingly driven largely by CMV exposure.

Library construction relied on the immunoSEQ multiplex PCR assay. The multiplex PCR relied on a mix of 60 forward primers for TCR Vbeta segments and 13 reverse primers for TCR Jbeta segments. Amplification of the CDR3 region of rearranged TCR beta genes was performed with a multiplex PCR assay on genomic DNA. The amplified TCR beta libraries were sequenced on the Illumina HiSeq System as 87-base-pair reads. The authors' pipeline ran thus. A later analysis tallied 80 million to 95 million unique TCR beta chains across the approximately 670 repertoires, and around 10 million of those chains were shared by two or more donors. To remove PCR and sequencing errors, raw reads were error-corrected and collapsed into unique sequences using a nearest-neighbor algorithm that merged closely related sequences. To assign V, D and J gene segments, CDR3 sequences were aligned to IMGT reference sequences. For a sequence to be retained, a match of at least six nucleotides was required to both a V gene segment and a J gene segment. Rearrangements were classified as productive when the CDR3 lacked stop codons and remained in frame with V and J, and all other rearrangements were classified as non-productive. Following IMGT convention, CDR3 was defined as the stretch from the second conserved V-encoded cysteine to the conserved J-encoded phenylalanine. The earlier analysis of around 640 of the donors excluded sequences that lacked an unambiguous match to a single V gene segment. In an earlier analysis of some 590 of the donors, a V segment was called functional when productive rearrangements were above 56.7%, and segregating when the standard deviation between donors exceeded 5%. A statistical classification framework was developed to diagnose cytomegalovirus status using the catalog of TCR beta chain sequences. A later analysis assigned V and J genes by comparing TCR nucleotide sequences with IMGT/GENE-DB human TR gene sequences. A later analysis assigned CDR3 sequences and most-parsimonious VDJ recombination scenarios with the TCRdist pipeline. A later analysis defined each TCR beta chain by its CDR3 amino acid sequence plus V-gene family, and excluded reads lacking a unique V-gene family. A later analysis removed several hundred highly shared, low-generation-probability nucleotide sequences to deal with suspected cross-contamination and a sequencing artifact. In a later analysis, a clonal expansion index for each public chain was calculated from normalized within-repertoire ranks of inferred template counts. In a later analysis, generation probabilities were computed with a VDJ recombination model fitted to out-of-frame rearrangements, and the resulting probabilities were checked against IGoR. In a later analysis, TCR-TCR, TCR-HLA and TCR-CMV co-occurrence was scored with hypergeometric tests, and a repertoire-size bias correction was applied to TCR pairs. False discovery rates were estimated in a later analysis by permuting HLA or CMV assignments 20 times. In a later analysis, co-occurring TCRs were grouped with DBSCAN, and TCRdist sequence similarity was added when clustering was performed within HLA-allele-positive subsets. Repertoires with fewer than 30,000 or more than 120,000 public chains, plus five repertoires with anomalous nucleotide sharing, were excluded from co-occurrence clustering. Here the immuneACCESS table is served through TCRdb, limited to in-frame sequences with V and J called. Missing clones are a known gap in these copies; in checked studies unresolved V genes cover under half, and the rest lacks a known reason. V and J calls and clone size come straight from that table; D and trimming were deduced from the DNA. Within this sample are under 200,000 clones, with roughly 13% of them counted one time only. Together, the top ten hold 7.8% of the sample.

The cohort was made up of 500 to 800 healthy bone marrow donors. Cohort members were all nominally healthy when sampled, although unrecorded immune exposures were likely present. The donor tested CMV seropositive, placing the donor among the 290 or so seropositive members of the cohort. Each donor provided a peripheral blood sample, and peripheral blood mononuclear cells were used for TCR beta sequencing. Genomic DNA extraction from the blood cell samples was performed with the Qiagen DNeasy Blood Extraction Kit. This clone was recorded a few times. What antigen it recognizes has not been identified. Base qualities were left out, and no much larger clone turns up one base away. V was cut back by 4 bases and J by 6 bases, leaving a gap of 11 bases between them. From the cysteine through the phenylalanine, the CDR3 covers 13 amino acids. The entry retains the CDR3 DNA only, 39 bases that are in frame from base 1. CDR1 and CDR2, per the germline V gene (reference sequence), are SEHNR and FQNEAQ.

The receptor chain draws on TRBV7-9 and TRBJ2-3; the D gene is possibly TRBD2, with 6 bases matching. What was sequenced was PBMCs. This TCR derives from a man aged 50-59 years in good health and CMV-seropositive. The nucleotides are TGTGCCAGCAGCTCCCCTAGCGTCGATACGCAGTATTTT. Its protein reads: CASSSPSVDTQYF.